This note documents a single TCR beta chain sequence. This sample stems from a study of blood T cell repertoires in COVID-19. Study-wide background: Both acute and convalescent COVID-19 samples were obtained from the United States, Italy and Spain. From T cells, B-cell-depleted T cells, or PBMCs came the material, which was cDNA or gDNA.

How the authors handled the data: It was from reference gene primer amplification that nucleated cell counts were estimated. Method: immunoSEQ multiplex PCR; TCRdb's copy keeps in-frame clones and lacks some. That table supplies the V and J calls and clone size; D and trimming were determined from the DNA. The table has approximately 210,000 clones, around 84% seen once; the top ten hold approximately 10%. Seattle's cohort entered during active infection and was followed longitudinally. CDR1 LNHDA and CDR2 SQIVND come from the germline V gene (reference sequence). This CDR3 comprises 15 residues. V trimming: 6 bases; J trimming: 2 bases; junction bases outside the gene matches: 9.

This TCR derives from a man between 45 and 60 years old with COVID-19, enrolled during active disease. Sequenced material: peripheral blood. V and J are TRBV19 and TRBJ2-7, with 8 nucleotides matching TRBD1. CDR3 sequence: CASSNRQGSTYEQYF. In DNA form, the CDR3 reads TGTGCCAGTAGCAACAGACAGGGGTCCACCTACGAGCAGTACTTC.